This TCR beta chain was captured in a study of blood T cell repertoires in COVID-19. Study summary: COVID-19 samples collected from the United States, Italy and Spain covered acute and convalescent phases. PBMCs, B-cell-depleted T cells, or T cells were the source of the cDNA or gDNA that made up the material.

How the authors handled the data: Amplification with reference gene primers provided the estimates of nucleated cell counts. The method was immunoSEQ multiplex PCR; TCRdb's version includes in-frame clones alone and lacks a portion of them. That table gives V, J and clone size, and the DNA gave D and trimming. The sample lists around 100,000 clones, 75% to 95% occurring once. V was pared by 4 bases and J by 5 bases, with 8 bases of the junction left unmatched. CDR3 length equals 15 residues. CDR1 and CDR2 from the germline V gene are MGHRA and YSYEKL. The rearrangement uses TRBV4-1 and TRBJ2-7; 10 nucleotides match TRBD1. The source material was peripheral blood. This TCR derives from a human donor in a cohort sampled during active COVID-19. Here the CDR3 reads CASSLEGQGIHEQYF. The CDR3 DNA reads as TGCGCCAGCAGCCTAGAGGGACAGGGGATCCACGAGCAGTACTTC.